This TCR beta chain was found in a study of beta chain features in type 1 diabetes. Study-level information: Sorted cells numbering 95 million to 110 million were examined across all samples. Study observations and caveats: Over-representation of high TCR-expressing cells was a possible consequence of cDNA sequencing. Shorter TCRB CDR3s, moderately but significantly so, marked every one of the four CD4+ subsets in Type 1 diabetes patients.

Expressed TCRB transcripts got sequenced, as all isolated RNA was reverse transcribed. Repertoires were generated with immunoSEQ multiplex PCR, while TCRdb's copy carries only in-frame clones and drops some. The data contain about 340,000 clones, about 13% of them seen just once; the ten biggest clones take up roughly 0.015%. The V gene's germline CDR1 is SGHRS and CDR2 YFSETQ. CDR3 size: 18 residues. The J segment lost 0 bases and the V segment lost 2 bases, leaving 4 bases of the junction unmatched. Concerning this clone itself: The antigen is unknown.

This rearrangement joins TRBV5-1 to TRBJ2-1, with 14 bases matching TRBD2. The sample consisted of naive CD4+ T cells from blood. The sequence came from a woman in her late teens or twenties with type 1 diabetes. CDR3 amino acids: CASSLPGTSGSSYNEQFF. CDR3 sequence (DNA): TGCGCCAGCAGCTTACCCGGGACTAGCGGGAGCTCCTACAATGAGCAGTTCTTC. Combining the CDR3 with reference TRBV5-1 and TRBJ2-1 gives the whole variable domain KAGVTQTPRYLIKTRGQQVTLSCSPISGHRSVSWYQQTPGQGLQFLFEYFSETQRNKGNFPGRFSGRQFSNSRSEMNVSTLELGDSALYLCASSLPGTSGSSYNEQFFGPGTRLTVL.